A selection of T cell receptor beta chains follows, all from one sample in a study of OX40 agonist ivuxolimab in advanced cancers. Libraries were prepared by immunoSEQ multiplex PCR; TCRdb keeps only in-frame clonotypes and omits some of them. The sample has fewer than 80,000 clones; approximately 90% are singletons. The starting material was CD4+ or CD8+ T cells sorted from blood, obtained in a trial of the OX40 agonist ivuxolimab. All receptors derive from an adult with an advanced solid tumor such as melanoma, head and neck, liver or kidney cancer. The CDR3 runs from the conserved cysteine through the conserved F or W. Each record gives: V gene, CDR3 length, CDR3 protein.

TRBV18,15,CASSPKGGQDSPLHF
TRBV28,15,CASSPLSVLNEKLFF
TRBV2,13,CASGSSYNSPLHF
TRBV6-6,13,CASSRDTTYEQYF
TRBV5-1,12,CASRVGTDTQYF
TRBV5-1,14,CASRRDRGENEQFF
TRBV28,10,CASSSWGYTF
TRBV19,14,CASNGPGDVTEAFF
TRBV27,13,CASSLGAGNGYTF
TRBV14,13,CASSQVGRTSLYF
TRBV19,14,CASRSGDSRYGYTF
TRBV19,13,CASTVNSNQPQHF
TRBV28,13,CASSTGSMGEQYF
TRBV5-8,16,CASSWSRGQTNYGYTF
TRBV28,13,CASVLTGAHEQYF
TRBV9,13,CASSVVDENTIYF
TRBV28,13,CASSSRRGDEQYF